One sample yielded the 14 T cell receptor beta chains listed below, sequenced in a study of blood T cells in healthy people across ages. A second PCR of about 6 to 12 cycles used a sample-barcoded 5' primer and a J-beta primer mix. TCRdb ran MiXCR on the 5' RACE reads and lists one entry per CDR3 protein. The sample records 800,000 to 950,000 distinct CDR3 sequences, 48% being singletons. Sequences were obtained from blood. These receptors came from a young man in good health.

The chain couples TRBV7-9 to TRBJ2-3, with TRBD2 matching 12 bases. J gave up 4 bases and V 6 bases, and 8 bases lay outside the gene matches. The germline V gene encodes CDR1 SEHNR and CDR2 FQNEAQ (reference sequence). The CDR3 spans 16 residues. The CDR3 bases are TGTGCCAGCAGTCCAACTAGCGGGGGGATTGCAGATACGCAGTATTTT. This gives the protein CASSPTSGGIADTQYF.

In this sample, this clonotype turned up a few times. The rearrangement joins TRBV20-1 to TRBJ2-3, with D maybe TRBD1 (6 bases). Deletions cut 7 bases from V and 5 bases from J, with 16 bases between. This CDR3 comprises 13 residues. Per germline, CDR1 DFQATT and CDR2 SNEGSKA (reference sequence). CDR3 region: CSVTGYLLDTQYF. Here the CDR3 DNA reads TGCAGTGTTACAGGGTATTTGTTAGATACGCAGTATTTT.

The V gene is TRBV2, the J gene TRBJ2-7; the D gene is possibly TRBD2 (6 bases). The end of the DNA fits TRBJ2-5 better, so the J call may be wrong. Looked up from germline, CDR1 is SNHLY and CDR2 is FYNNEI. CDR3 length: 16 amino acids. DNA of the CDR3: TGTGCCAGCGGAGGATTATCCGGGACTCCCACGGAGACCCAGTACTTC. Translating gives CASGGLSGTPTETQYF.

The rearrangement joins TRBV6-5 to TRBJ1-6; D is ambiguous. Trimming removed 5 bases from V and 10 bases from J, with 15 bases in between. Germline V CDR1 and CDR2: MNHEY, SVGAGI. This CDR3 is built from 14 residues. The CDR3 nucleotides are TGTGCCAGCAGTGCAGAGGGTTCCTACTCACCCCTCCACTTT. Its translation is CASSAEGSYSPLHF.

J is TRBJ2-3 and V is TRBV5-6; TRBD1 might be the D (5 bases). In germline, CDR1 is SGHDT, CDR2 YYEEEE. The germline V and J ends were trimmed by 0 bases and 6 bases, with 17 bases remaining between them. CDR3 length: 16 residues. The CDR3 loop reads CASSLGTLSWKDTQYF. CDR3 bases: TGTGCCAGCAGCTTGGGGACACTATCTTGGAAGGATACGCAGTATTTT.

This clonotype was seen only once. The CDR3 sequence: CASSQTTFVSSYEQYF. DNA of the CDR3: TGTGCCAGCAGCCAGACTACCTTTGTAAGCTCCTACGAGCAGTACTTC. The V gene is TRBV7-9, the J gene TRBJ2-7, with a possible D match to TRBD2 (5 bases). CDR3 length equals 16 residues. Looked up from germline, CDR1 is SEHNR and CDR2 is FQNEAQ (reference sequence). V lost 5 bases and J lost 0, with 17 bases in between.

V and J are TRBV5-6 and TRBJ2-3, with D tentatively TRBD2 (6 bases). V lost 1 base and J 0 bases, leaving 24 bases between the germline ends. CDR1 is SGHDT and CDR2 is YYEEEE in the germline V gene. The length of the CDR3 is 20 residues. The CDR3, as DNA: TGTGCCAGCAGCTTGTTAGCCAGTTCTCTTCTAGCGCCTAGCACAGATACGCAGTATTTT. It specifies CASSLLASSLLAPSTDTQYF.

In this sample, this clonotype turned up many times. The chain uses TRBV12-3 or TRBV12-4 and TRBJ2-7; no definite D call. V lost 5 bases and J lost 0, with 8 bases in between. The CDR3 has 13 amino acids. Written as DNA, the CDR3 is TGTGCCAGCAGTAGGACGGACTCCTACGAGCAGTACTTC. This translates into CASSRTDSYEQYF.

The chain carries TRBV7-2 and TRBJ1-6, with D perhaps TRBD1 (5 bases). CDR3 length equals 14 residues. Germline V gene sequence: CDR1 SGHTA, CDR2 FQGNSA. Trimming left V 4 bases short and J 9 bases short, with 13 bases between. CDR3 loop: CASSWDGISSPLHF. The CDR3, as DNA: TGTGCCAGCAGCTGGGACGGAATAAGTTCACCCCTCCACTTT.

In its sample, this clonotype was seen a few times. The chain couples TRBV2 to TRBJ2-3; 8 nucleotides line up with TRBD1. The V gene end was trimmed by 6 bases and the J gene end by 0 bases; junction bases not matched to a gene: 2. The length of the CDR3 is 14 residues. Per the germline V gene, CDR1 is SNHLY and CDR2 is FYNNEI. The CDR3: CASSGQGSTDTQYF. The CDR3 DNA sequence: TGTGCCAGCAGCGGACAGGGAAGCACAGATACGCAGTATTTT.

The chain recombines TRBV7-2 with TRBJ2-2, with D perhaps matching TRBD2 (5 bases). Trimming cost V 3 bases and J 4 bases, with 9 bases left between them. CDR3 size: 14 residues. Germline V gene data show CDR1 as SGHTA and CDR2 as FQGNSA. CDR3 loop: CASSFNGVTGELFF. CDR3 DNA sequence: TGTGCCAGCAGCTTTAACGGGGTCACCGGGGAGCTGTTTTTT.

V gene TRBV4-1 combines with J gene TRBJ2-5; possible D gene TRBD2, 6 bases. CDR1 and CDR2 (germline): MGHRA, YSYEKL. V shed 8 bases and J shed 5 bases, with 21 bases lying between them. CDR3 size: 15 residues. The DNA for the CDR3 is TGCGCCAGCCGCCCGGTAGGAGGGGATATCGAGACCCAGTACTTC. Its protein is CASRPVGGDIETQYF.

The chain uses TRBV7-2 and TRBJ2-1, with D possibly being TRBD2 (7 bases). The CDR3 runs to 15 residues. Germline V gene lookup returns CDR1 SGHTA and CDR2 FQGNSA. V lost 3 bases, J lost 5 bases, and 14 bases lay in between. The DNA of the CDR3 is TGTGCCAGCAGCTTCGAGGGGGGGGCCCACAATGAGCAGTTCTTC. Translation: CASSFEGGAHNEQFF.

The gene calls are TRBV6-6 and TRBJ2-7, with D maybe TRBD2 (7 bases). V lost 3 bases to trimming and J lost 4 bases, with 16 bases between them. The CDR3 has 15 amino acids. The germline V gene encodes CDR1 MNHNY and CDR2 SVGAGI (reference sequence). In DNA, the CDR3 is TGTGCCAGCAGTTATTTTGGGGGGGCCAATTACGAGCAGTACTTC. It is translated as CASSYFGGANYEQYF.